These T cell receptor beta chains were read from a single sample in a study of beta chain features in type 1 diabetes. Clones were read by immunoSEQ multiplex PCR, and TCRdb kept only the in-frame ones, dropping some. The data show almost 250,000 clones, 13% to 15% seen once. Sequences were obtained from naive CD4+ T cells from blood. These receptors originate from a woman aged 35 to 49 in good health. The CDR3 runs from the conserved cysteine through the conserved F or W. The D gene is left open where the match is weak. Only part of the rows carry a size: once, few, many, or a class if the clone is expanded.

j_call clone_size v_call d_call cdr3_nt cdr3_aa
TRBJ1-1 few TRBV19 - TGTGCCAGTAGGCGCAGGGGGAACACTGAAGCTTTCTTT CASRRRGNTEAFF
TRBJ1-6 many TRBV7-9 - TGTGCCAGCAGTCAACAGGGACCGTTGTCACCCCTCCACTTT CASSQQGPLSPLHF
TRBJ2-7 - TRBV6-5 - TGTGCCAGCAGCCGAACCCGACAGGCCCCCTACGAGCAGTACTTC CASSRTRQAPYEQYF
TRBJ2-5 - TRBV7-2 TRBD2 TGTGCCAGCAGCTCGGGACTAGCGGGGTCTTCAGAGACCCAGTACTTC CASSSGLAGSSETQYF
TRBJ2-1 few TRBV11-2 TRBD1 TGTGCCAGCAGCATAGGACAGGGCCGGAATGAGCAGTTCTTC CASSIGQGRNEQFF
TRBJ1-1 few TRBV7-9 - TGTGCCAGCAGCTTTATGAACACTGAAGCTTTCTTT CASSFMNTEAFF
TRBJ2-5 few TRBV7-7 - TGTGCTAGCAGCCCTAACCTACAGGGTGGAGAGACCCAGTACTTC CASSPNLQGGETQYF
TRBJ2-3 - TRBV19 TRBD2 TGTGCCAGTAGCCTAGCGGGGGGGGATACGCAGTATTTT CASSLAGGDTQYF
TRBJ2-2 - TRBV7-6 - TGTGCCAGCAGCCCACTGCAGGGCCAAAACACCGGGGAGCTGTTTTTT CASSPLQGQNTGELFF
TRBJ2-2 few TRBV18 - TGTGCCAGCTCACTGCACAGGGTCGGTCCGACCGGGGAGCTGTTTTTT CASSLHRVGPTGELFF
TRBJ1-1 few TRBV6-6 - TGTGCCAGCACCTGGGGCAGAGGCACTGAAGCTTTCTTT CASTWGRGTEAFF
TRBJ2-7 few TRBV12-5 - TGTGCTAGTGGTTTGCGGGGGAGCCCCTACGAGCAGTACTTC CASGLRGSPYEQYF
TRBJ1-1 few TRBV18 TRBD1 TGTGCCAGCTCAGGGACAGTAGACACTGAAGCTTTCTTT CASSGTVDTEAFF
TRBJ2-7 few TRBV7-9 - TGTGCCAGCAGCTTTAGGGGGGGGGCCTCAGACGAGCAGTACTTC CASSFRGGASDEQYF
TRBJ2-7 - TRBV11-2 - TGTGCCAGCAGCTTAGGTACCCTGCGGGGAAGCTCCTACGAGCAGTACTTC CASSLGTLRGSSYEQYF
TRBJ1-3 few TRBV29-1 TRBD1 TGCAGCGTTGTAAGGGGGCTAGGCGGAAACACCATATATTTT CSVVRGLGGNTIYF
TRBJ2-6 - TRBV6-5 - TGTGCCAGCACAAAGGCAGGGGGGGCCAACGTCCTGACTTTC CASTKAGGANVLTF
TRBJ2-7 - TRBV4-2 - TGTGCCAGCAGCCAGGGGCTAGTTGCTAGGGACGAGCAGTACTTC CASSQGLVARDEQYF
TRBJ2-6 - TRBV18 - TGTGCCAGCTCACCGTTGGGGACTCAACAAATTACTGGGGCCAACGTCCTGACTTTC CASSPLGTQQITGANVLTF
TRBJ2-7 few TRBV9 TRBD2 TGTGCCAGCAGCGCGTGGGGGGGTTCCACCTACGAGCAGTACTTC CASSAWGGSTYEQYF
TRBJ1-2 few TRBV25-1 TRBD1 TGTGCCAGCAGTGAGGCGGGACAGGGTTATGGCTACACCTTC CASSEAGQGYGYTF
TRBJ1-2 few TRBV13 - TGTGCCAGCAGCCTCAGCGGGGGGCGCGGTGGCTACACCTTC CASSLSGGRGGYTF
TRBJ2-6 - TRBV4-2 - TGTGCCAGCAGCCAAGATGGTGGGGGCGCGACTGGGGCCAACGTCCTGACTTTC CASSQDGGGATGANVLTF
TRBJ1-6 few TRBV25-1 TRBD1 TGTGCCAGCAGTGACTCGGGACAGGCCAATTGGCCCCTCCACTTT CASSDSGQANWPLHF
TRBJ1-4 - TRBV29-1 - TGCAGCGTTGGGCCAGGTACTAATGAAAAACTGTTTTTT CSVGPGTNEKLFF